This T cell receptor (beta chain) is from a study of blood T cell repertoires in COVID-19. Germline V gene lookup returns CDR1 GTSNPN and CDR2 SVGIG (reference sequence). The CDR3 contains 13 residues. Trimming cost V 5 bases and J 6 bases, with 13 bases left between them. Authors' processing steps: By means of reference gene primer amplification, nucleated cell counts were estimated. The method was immunoSEQ multiplex PCR; TCRdb's version includes in-frame clones alone and lacks a portion of them. From that table come the V and J calls and clone size; the DNA was used to work out D and trimming. The sample has fewer than 110,000 clones; 85% are singletons.

Material: peripheral blood. The chain links TRBV30 to TRBJ2-2; D gene unclear. This TCR derives from a woman between 65 and 79 years old with active or convalescent COVID-19. For the CDR3, the DNA is TGTGCCTGGGGCATGCGGATTTCCGGGGAGCTGTTTTTT. This sequence encodes CAWGMRISGELFF.